The rows below give T cell receptor beta chains drawn from one sample of a study of cytomegalovirus exposure and HLA in healthy donors. TCRdb keeps only in-frame clones here, not all; method: immunoSEQ multiplex PCR. The sample includes 160,000 or so clones, about 84% seen only once; the top ten take approximately 1.2%. Sequencing used PBMCs. These receptors came from a man in his fifties in good health and CMV-seropositive. The CDR3 runs from the conserved cysteine through the conserved F or W. A D gene is named only where the DNA matches it firmly. Some rows mark clone size as missing; the rest say once, few, many or name a class of expanded clone.

>TRBJ2-2|TRBV6-4|-|once|14
CASRARLNTGELFF
TGTGCCAGCAGAGCACGACTCAACACCGGGGAGCTGTTTTTT
>TRBJ1-2|TRBV5-5|TRBD1|-|14
CASSPTGQGLGYTF
TGTGCCAGCAGCCCTACGGGACAGGGCCTTGGCTACACCTTC
>TRBJ1-4|TRBV27|-|-|13
CASSPEVGEKLFF
TGTGCCAGCAGTCCGGAGGTGGGTGAAAAACTGTTTTTT
>TRBJ1-2|TRBV6-1|-|-|13
CASLDRILLGYTF
TGTGCCAGCTTAGACAGGATCCTTCTTGGCTACACCTTC
>TRBJ1-2|TRBV6-1|-|-|12
CASSDRIYGYTF
TGTGCCAGCAGTGACAGGATCTATGGCTACACCTTC
>TRBJ1-2|TRBV28|-|-|14
CASSFNQEYYGYTF
TGTGCCAGCAGTTTTAATCAGGAATACTATGGCTACACCTTC
>TRBJ2-2|TRBV11-3|-|-|13
CASGHRSTGELFF
TGTGCCAGCGGACACCGCTCTACCGGGGAGCTGTTTTTT
>TRBJ1-2|TRBV5-1|-|-|15
CASSLGRGANYGYTF
TGCGCCAGCAGCTTGGGTAGGGGCGCTAACTATGGCTACACCTTC
>TRBJ1-1|TRBV7-8|-|few|14
CASSLLEGSTEAFF
TGTGCCAGCAGCTTATTAGAGGGTTCCACTGAAGCTTTCTTT
>TRBJ1-2|TRBV29-1|TRBD1|once|13
CSCRTGTVVGYTF
TGCAGCTGCCGGACAGGGACTGTGGTTGGCTACACCTTC
>TRBJ2-2|TRBV10-1|-|-|15
CEQNAAYENTGELFF
TGCGAGCAGAATGCGGCATACGAGAACACCGGGGAGCTGTTTTTT
>TRBJ2-7|TRBV6-1|-|-|14
CASSEMESLHEQYF
TGTGCCAGCAGTGAAATGGAGTCTCTCCACGAGCAGTACTTC
>TRBJ2-5|TRBV7-2|TRBD2|-|15
CASRGTSRSQETQYF
TGTGCCAGCAGGGGGACTAGCCGAAGTCAAGAGACCCAGTACTTC
>TRBJ1-2|TRBV28|TRBD1|-|17
CASSLAGTGGETYGYTF
TGTGCCAGCAGTTTGGCCGGGACAGGGGGCGAAACGTATGGCTACACCTTC
>TRBJ2-7|TRBV6-5|TRBD1|few|13
CASSENQGAGQYF
TGTGCCAGCAGTGAGAACCAGGGGGCAGGGCAGTACTTC